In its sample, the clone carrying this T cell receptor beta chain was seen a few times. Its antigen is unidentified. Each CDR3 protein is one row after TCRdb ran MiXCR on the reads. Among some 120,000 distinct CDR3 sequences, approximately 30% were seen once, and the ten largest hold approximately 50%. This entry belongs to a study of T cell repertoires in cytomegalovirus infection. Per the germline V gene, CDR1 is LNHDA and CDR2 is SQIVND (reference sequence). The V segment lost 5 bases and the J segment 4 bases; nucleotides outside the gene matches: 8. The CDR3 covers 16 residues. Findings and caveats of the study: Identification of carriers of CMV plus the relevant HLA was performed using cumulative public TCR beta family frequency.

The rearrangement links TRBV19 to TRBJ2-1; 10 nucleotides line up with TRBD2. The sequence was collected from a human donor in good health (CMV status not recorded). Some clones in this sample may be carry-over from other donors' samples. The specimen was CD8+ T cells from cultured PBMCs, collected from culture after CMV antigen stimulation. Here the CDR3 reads CASSPSTSGEYNEQFF. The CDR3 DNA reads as TGTGCCAGTAGTCCCAGCACTAGCGGGGAGTACAATGAGCAGTTCTTC.